This TCR beta chain is drawn from a study of CD8 T cells in ankylosing spondylitis. General study findings and limits: Within ankylosing spondylitis blood, a TCR beta motif made up of under 10 highly homologous variants appeared to be characteristic. In ankylosing spondylitis patients, matched synovial fluid reportedly showed significant enrichment of disease-linked clones.

This clonotype has a handful of counts. Its antigen is unknown. TCRdb re-called the 5' RACE reads through MiXCR, storing one row per CDR3 protein. The sample consists of 390,000 or so distinct CDR3 sequences, around 24% of them appearing once. V lost 0 bases, J lost 4 bases, and 7 bases stayed unmatched. The CDR3 totals 16 residues. The germline V gene encodes CDR1 SGDLS and CDR2 YYNGEE. The J gene is TRBJ2-1, the V gene TRBV9, with 7 bases fitting TRBD2. The TCR originated in a male donor with ankylosing spondylitis. Specimen: blood, either unsorted or a sorted T cell fraction (not recorded which). The CDR3 nucleotides are TGTGCCAGCAGCGTAGCTCTAGCGGACAAATACAATGAGCAGTTCTTC. Translation gives CASSVALADKYNEQFF.